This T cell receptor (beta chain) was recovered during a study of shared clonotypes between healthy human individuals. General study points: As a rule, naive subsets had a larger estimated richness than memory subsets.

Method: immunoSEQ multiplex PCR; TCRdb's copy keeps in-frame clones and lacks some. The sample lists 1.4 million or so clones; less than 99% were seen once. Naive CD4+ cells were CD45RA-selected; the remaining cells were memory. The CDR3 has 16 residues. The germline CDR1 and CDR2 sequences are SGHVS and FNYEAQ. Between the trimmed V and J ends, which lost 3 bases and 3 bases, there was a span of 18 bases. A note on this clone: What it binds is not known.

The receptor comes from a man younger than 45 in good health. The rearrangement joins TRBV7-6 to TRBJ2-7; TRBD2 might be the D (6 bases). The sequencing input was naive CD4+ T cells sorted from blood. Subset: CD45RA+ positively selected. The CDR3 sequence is CASSLGGSGSYYEQYF. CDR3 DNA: TGTGCCAGCAGCTTGGGCGGTAGCGGTTCTTACTACGAGCAGTACTTC.